Below, 15 T cell receptor beta chains from the same sample are listed, as sequenced in a study of tissue T cells after allogeneic stem cell transplantation. TCRdb's copy holds only in-frame clones and misses some; the assay was immunoSEQ multiplex PCR. The sample includes about 22,000 clones, around 77% of them seen just once. The sequencing sample was made of spleen. The receptor set was obtained from a female BALB/c mouse in good health. This mouse strain has H2-d as its MHC haplotype.

About this clone: These gene names are mouse names. The observed sequence ends 1 residue before the CDR3 terminus, with the missing tail filled in from the germline J gene. The chain joins TRBV21 to TRBJ1-1, with TRBD1 matching over 7 bases. TRBV21 is labeled an ORF, and its function is uncertain. V dropped 4 bases and J dropped 3; count of bases not matched to a gene: 2. The CDR3 has 13 residues. Partial CDR3 DNA: TGTGCTAGCAGTCGAGACAGGGACACAGAAGTCTTC. Translation gives CASSRDRDTEVF. The complete CDR3 sequence is CASSRDRDTEVFF.

This clone was counted only a few times. The gene names given are mouse names. The CDR3 is cut off 1 residue early in the read; its end comes from the germline J gene. The rearrangement uses TRBV13-1 and TRBJ2-1; 12 bases match TRBD2. The germline CDR1 and CDR2 sequences are NSHNY and SYGAGN. V lost 3 bases and J lost 0; bases outside the gene matches: 4. This CDR3 has 17 amino acids. The CDR3: CASSGGLGGNNYAEQFF. CDR3 bases read: TGTGCCAGCAGTGGCGGACTGGGGGGGAATAACTATGCTGAGCAGTTC.

This clone was seen once. Here the gene names and germline are mouse. The CDR3 is cut off 1 residue early in the read; its end comes from the germline J gene. The chain couples TRBV19 to TRBJ2-1; tentative D call: TRBD1 (6 bases). Trimming took off 5 bases at V and 5 bases at J, with 8 bases between the two ends. This CDR3 region has 12 residues. Germline lookup yields CDR1 FNHDT and CDR2 SITEND (reference sequence). CDR3 in amino acids: CASRNRDAEQFF. CDR3 DNA, as far as it was read: TGTGCCAGCAGAAACAGGGATGCTGAGCAGTTC. Combining the CDR3 with reference TRBV19 and TRBJ2-1 gives the whole variable domain GGIITQTPKFLIGQEGQKLTLKCQQNFNHDTMYWYRQDSGKGLRLIYYSITENDLQKGDLSEGYDASREKKSSFSLTVTSAQKNEMAVFLCASRNRDAEQFFGPGTRLTVL.

A remark on this clone: Mouse gene names and germline throughout. The read stops 1 residue short of the end of the CDR3; the missing end is completed from the germline J gene. This chain uses TRBV29 with TRBJ2-4; 10 positions match TRBD2. CDR1 and CDR2 from the germline V gene are MSHET and SYDVDS. CDR3 length equals 16 residues. Losses at the gene ends were 5 bases for V and 0 bases for J; bases not matched to a gene: 5. The CDR3 here is CASSPRLGGSQNTLYF. The DNA read from the CDR3 is TGTGCTAGCAGTCCCCGACTGGGGGGCAGTCAAAACACCTTGTAC.

About this clone: Any gene name here is a mouse gene name. The CDR3 is cut off 1 residue early in the read; its end comes from the germline J gene. The chain combines TRBV29 with TRBJ1-5, with unresolved D. Germline loops: CDR1 MSHET, CDR2 SYDVDS. The V end was cut by 3 bases, the J end by 2 bases, with 8 bases between. This CDR3 spans 14 amino acids. The CDR3 reads CASSLGMDNQAPLF. The part of the CDR3 DNA that was read is TGTGCTAGCAGTTTGGGGATGGACAACCAGGCTCCGCTT.

A word on this clone: Germline and genes: mouse. The read terminates 1 residue before the CDR3 end, so the remaining end is supplied by the germline J gene. J is TRBJ2-1 and V is TRBV20; TRBD1 might be the D (6 bases). The germline V gene encodes CDR1 GFQATS and CDR2 STVNSAI. The CDR3 totals 12 residues. V was trimmed by 6 bases and J by 3 bases, leaving 9 bases between them. The part of the CDR3 DNA that was read is TGTGGTGCGTGGACAGCCTATGCTGAGCAGTTC. Translating it yields CGAWTAYAEQF. The entire CDR3 sequence reads CGAWTAYAEQFF. The full variable domain, with the rest looked up from reference TRBV20 and TRBJ2-1, is GALVYQYPRRTICKSGTSMRMECQAVGFQATSVAWYRQSPQKTFELIALSTVNSAIKYEQNFTQEKFPISHPNLSFSSMTVLNAYLEDRGLYLCGAWTAYAEQFFGPGTRLTVL.

Regarding this clone: The genes and germline here are from mouse. Read coverage stops 1 residue before the CDR3 terminus; the germline J gene supplies the remainder. The rearrangement uses TRBV15 and TRBJ1-3; no clear D gene. CDR1 is SGHND, CDR2 FRSKSL, per germline. V was cut by 2 bases and J by 6 bases, with 5 bases left in between. CDR3 length equals 12 residues. CDR3 DNA, as far as it was read: TGTGCCAGCAGTTTAAGAGTAAATACGCTCTAT. Amino acids: CASSLRVNTLY. The full CDR3 reads CASSLRVNTLYF.

Turning to this clone: The germline and genes are mouse ones. The read terminates 1 residue ahead of where the CDR3 ends, so the germline J gene completes it. The rearrangement links TRBV17 to TRBJ2-1; 9 positions match TRBD2. This CDR3 has 16 residues. Germline CDR1 is MNHDT and CDR2 is YYDKIL. Germline trimming cut 0 bases from V and 0 bases from J; bases unmatched to any gene: 0. The sequenced CDR3 bases are TGTGCTAGCAGTAGAGACTGGGGGGGTAACTATGCTGAGCAGTTC. It codes for CASSRDWGGNYAEQF. The complete CDR3 protein is CASSRDWGGNYAEQFF.

This clone showed up just a few times. Mouse gene names apply. The CDR3 is cut off 1 residue early in the read; its end comes from the germline J gene. The rearrangement joins TRBV19 to TRBJ2-4; TRBD2 agrees at 7 bases. The CDR3 is made up of 15 amino acids. Germline V gene sequence: CDR1 FNHDT, CDR2 SITEND (reference sequence). V shed 1 base and J 1 base; nucleotides not matched to a gene: 3. Here the CDR3 reads CASSIWGDGQNTLYF. CDR3 DNA, as far as it was read: TGTGCCAGCAGTATATGGGGGGACGGTCAAAACACCTTGTAC. Supplemented by reference TRBV19 and TRBJ2-4, the full variable domain reads GGIITQTPKFLIGQEGQKLTLKCQQNFNHDTMYWYRQDSGKGLRLIYYSITENDLQKGDLSEGYDASREKKSSFSLTVTSAQKNEMAVFLCASSIWGDGQNTLYFGAGTRLSVL.

As regards this clone: Gene names are mouse gene names. The DNA ends 1 residue before the CDR3 does, and the rest of the CDR3 is filled in from the germline J gene. The chain uses TRBV13-3 and TRBJ2-7, with TRBD2 matching over 11 bases. J lost 3 bases, V lost 2 bases, and 4 bases had no gene match. This CDR3 is 15 amino acids long. The V gene's germline CDR1 is NNHDY and CDR2 SYVADS. CDR3 DNA (partial): TGTGCCAGCAGTGAATTGGGGACTGGGGGCTATGAACAGTAC. It specifies CASSELGTGGYEQY. The CDR3 as a whole reads CASSELGTGGYEQYF.

As to this clone: Gene names are the mouse ones. The read stops 1 residue short of the end of the CDR3; the missing end is completed from the germline J gene. J is TRBJ2-7 and V is TRBV13-1; D gene ambiguous. The CDR3 loop spans 14 amino acids. CDR1 and CDR2 from the germline V gene are NSHNY and SYGAGN. Trimming stripped 1 base from V and 5 bases from J, with 13 bases between. The CDR3 loop reads CASSDFLREDEQYF. Partial CDR3 DNA: TGTGCCAGCAGTGATTTCCTACGGGAAGATGAACAGTAC.

With respect to this clone: All gene names here are mouse names. The sequenced fragment ends 1 residue before the CDR3 boundary, so the rest is inferred from the germline J gene. The chain combines TRBV19 with TRBJ2-7, with a possible D match to TRBD2 (5 bases). Trimming cost V 0 bases and J 2 bases, with 9 bases left between them. The length of the CDR3 is 14 residues. Germline CDR1 is FNHDT and CDR2 is SITEND (reference sequence). CDR3 sequence: CASSIGTSAYEQYF. The sequenced CDR3 bases are TGTGCCAGCAGTATAGGGACTAGTGCCTATGAACAGTAC. Looking up the rest from reference TRBV19 and TRBJ2-7 gives the full variable domain: GGIITQTPKFLIGQEGQKLTLKCQQNFNHDTMYWYRQDSGKGLRLIYYSITENDLQKGDLSEGYDASREKKSSFSLTVTSAQKNEMAVFLCASSIGTSAYEQYFGPGTRLTVL.

Regarding this clone: Gene and germline names: mouse. The CDR3 end is not reached by the read, which stops 1 residue before it; the germline J gene fills it in. The chain couples TRBV5 to TRBJ2-5; D call uncertain. Germline values: CDR1 LGHNA, CDR2 YNLKQL (reference sequence). V lost 0 bases and J lost 6, with 7 bases in between. The CDR3 is made up of 13 amino acids. The DNA read from the CDR3 is TGTGCCAGCAGCCAAGAAAGGTGGGACACCCAGTAC. Encoded protein: CASSQERWDTQY. The complete CDR3 reads CASSQERWDTQYF.

This clone was counted once. Gene names refer to mouse genes. With the read ending 1 residue before the CDR3 end, the germline J gene is used to fill in that end. The rearrangement uses TRBV2 and TRBJ1-3; D is uncertain. This CDR3 has 15 residues. Trimming shortened V by 0 bases and J by 0 bases, and 6 bases separated the two germline ends. The germline V gene encodes CDR1 LGHNA and CDR2 YSYQKL. The sequenced CDR3 bases are TGTGCCAGCAGCCAAGACGCAGATTCTGGAAATACGCTCTAT. Protein sequence: CASSQDADSGNTLY. In full, the CDR3 reads CASSQDADSGNTLYF.

Of note for this clone: Gene names and germline match the mouse. Read data end 1 residue before the CDR3 end; the end is taken from the germline J gene. This chain links TRBV19 with TRBJ1-4; D gene uncertain. Trimming shortened V by 0 bases and J by 3 bases, and 6 bases separated the two germline ends. Germline CDR1 FNHDT, CDR2 SITEND (reference sequence). The CDR3 is 14 amino acids. The CDR3 bases that were read are TGTGCCAGCAGTATAGGAGGGACCAACGAAAGATTATTT. Amino acids: CASSIGGTNERLF. The CDR3 in full is CASSIGGTNERLFF.